The clone carrying this T cell receptor (beta chain) came up many times. Its antigen remains unidentified. TCRdb processed the 5' RACE reads anew with MiXCR; each CDR3 protein has one entry. The profile shows some 30,000 distinct CDR3 sequences, 4% to 4.5% of them singletons. The entry originates in a study of T cells after yellow fever vaccination. Overall study context: The authors prepared low-cell-number fractions using SMART-Seq v4 Ultra Low Input.

Findings of the study overall: A secondary response was less intense yet reached its peak sooner, at day 5 versus 15. Abundant clonotypes from the bulk population could get into FACS-sorted repertoires as contaminants.

V shed 5 bases and J shed 4 bases, with 14 bases lying between them. This CDR3 comprises 14 residues. Germline values: CDR1 MDHEN, CDR2 SYDVKM. This receptor was taken from a man aged 25-45 years who received the YFV17D yellow fever vaccine. Sequenced here: CD8+ T cells sorted from PBMCs, sampled 5 days after the yellow fever booster vaccination. This chain joins TRBV28 and TRBJ2-5, with D maybe TRBD2 (6 bases). DNA of the CDR3: TGTGCCAGCAGTCGTCTGGAGGGTCTAGAGACCCAGTACTTC. It encodes CASSRLEGLETQYF.